This T cell receptor beta chain was sequenced during a study of T cells in localized non-small cell lung cancer. About this clone itself: Its target is unknown. Other DNA sequences in this sample translate to the same CDR3.

V lost 6 bases and J 0 bases, leaving 9 bases between the germline ends. From germline, CDR1 is MNHEY and CDR2 SMNVEV (reference sequence). This CDR3 has 13 residues. Findings and limits, study-wide: A single tumor region was sequenced, leaving heterogeneity possible.

The repertoire was sequenced with immunoSEQ multiplex PCR; TCRdb's copy has only in-frame clones and lacks some. The sample has almost 20,000 clones; approximately 90% are singletons. This sequence joins TRBV27 and TRBJ2-7; D may be TRBD2 (6 bases). The TCR sequence derives from a man aged 35 to 70 with stage I lung adenocarcinoma. The sequencing used peripheral blood, collected before any cancer treatment. The CDR3 nucleotides are TGTGCCAGCAGCCTCGGGGGCTCCTACGAGCAGTACTTC. Amino acids: CASSLGGSYEQYF.